Detailed here is one TCR beta chain. Germline-derived CDR1 and CDR2 are SNHLY and FYNNEI. J was trimmed by 5 bases and V by 7 bases; bases with no gene match: 3. The CDR3 is 13 amino acids. Per sample, the assay covered roughly 9.2 x 10^4 TCR templates. Clones were sequenced by immunoSEQ multiplex PCR, and TCRdb holds only the in-frame ones, with some missing. The sample has roughly 50,000 clones, about 97% seen once. The entry originates in a study of siplizumab effects on memory and regulatory T cells. Sequencing used naive CD4+ T cells sorted from blood. The TCR comes from a human donor in good health. This sequence joins TRBV2 and TRBJ2-7, with 12 bases matching TRBD2. In DNA, the CDR3 is TGTGCCAGCAAGACTAGCGGGAGCCACGAGCAGTACTTC. It encodes CASKTSGSHEQYF.